The following is a TCR beta chain sequence with its context. The CDR3 length is 16 residues. Looked up from germline, CDR1 is SGHVS and CDR2 is FQNEAQ. V lost 5 bases, J lost 4 bases, and 6 bases stayed unmatched. This entry comes from a study of blood T cell repertoires in COVID-19. Study as a whole: There were acute and convalescent COVID-19 samples, and they came from the United States, Italy and Spain.

Method: immunoSEQ multiplex PCR; TCRdb's copy keeps in-frame clones and lacks some. Of under 200,000 clones listed, 75% to 95% are singletons. V is TRBV7-8 and J is TRBJ2-2; 11 bases match TRBD1. Sample: peripheral blood. This receptor was identified in a man aged 45-60 years with acute or convalescent COVID-19. The CDR3: CASSQGTGGFTGELFF. The CDR3, as DNA: TGTGCCAGCAGCCAAGGGACAGGGGGGTTCACCGGGGAGCTGTTTTTT.